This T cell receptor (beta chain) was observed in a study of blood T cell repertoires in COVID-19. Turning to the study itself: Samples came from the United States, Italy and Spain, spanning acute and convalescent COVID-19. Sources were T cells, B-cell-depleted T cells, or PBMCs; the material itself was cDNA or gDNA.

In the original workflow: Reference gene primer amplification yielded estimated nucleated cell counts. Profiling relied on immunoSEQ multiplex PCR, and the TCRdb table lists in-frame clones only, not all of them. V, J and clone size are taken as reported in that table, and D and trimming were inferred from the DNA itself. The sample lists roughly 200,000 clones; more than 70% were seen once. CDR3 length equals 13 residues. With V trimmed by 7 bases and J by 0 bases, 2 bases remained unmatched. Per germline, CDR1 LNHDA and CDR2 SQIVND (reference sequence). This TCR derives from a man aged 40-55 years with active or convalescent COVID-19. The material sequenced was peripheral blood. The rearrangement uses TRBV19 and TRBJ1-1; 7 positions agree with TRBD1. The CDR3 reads CASTGQLNTEAFF. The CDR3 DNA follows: TGTGCCAGTACGGGACAGCTGAACACTGAAGCTTTCTTT.